These 25 T cell receptor beta chains came from one sample sequenced in a study of cytomegalovirus exposure and HLA in healthy donors. Sequencing was performed with immunoSEQ multiplex PCR; in TCRdb, only in-frame clones are kept and a portion is missing. The top ten clones hold roughly 0.67% of a sample with 110,000 or so clones, almost 96% of them seen once. Sequenced: PBMCs. The origin of the receptors is a woman younger than 35 in good health and CMV-seronegative.

This clone appeared once. This chain links TRBV6-1 with TRBJ1-1; no clear D gene. The length of the CDR3 is 14 residues. Per the germline V gene, CDR1 is MNHNS and CDR2 is SASEGT. With 0 bases removed from V and 5 bases from J, the gap between germline ends came to 10 bases. The CDR3 protein is CASSEANSPTEAFF. CDR3 nucleotide sequence: TGTGCCAGCAGTGAAGCTAACAGCCCAACTGAAGCTTTCTTT.

The J gene is TRBJ2-5, the V gene TRBV19; 9 positions match TRBD2. The CDR3 has 13 amino acids. V lost 6 bases to trimming and J lost 4 bases; unmatched junction nucleotides: 3. Germline CDR1 and CDR2: LNHDA and SQIVND (reference sequence). The CDR3: CASRSGGIETQYF. CDR3 coding DNA: TGTGCCAGTAGAAGCGGGGGGATAGAGACCCAGTACTTC. The variable domain in full, with the rest retrieved from reference TRBV19 and TRBJ2-5, is DGGITQSPKYLFRKEGQNVTLSCEQNLNHDAMYWYRQDPGQGLRLIYYSQIVNDFQKGDIAEGYSVSREKKESFPLTVTSAQKNPTAFYLCASRSGGIETQYFGPGTRLLVL.

The count of this clone is one. V and J are TRBV19 and TRBJ1-5, with 9 bases matching TRBD1. Trimming at V came to 7 bases and at J to 4 bases, leaving 8 bases not matched to a gene. Germline V CDR1 and CDR2: LNHDA, SQIVND (reference sequence). The CDR3 extends over 15 amino acids. The CDR3 loop is CASTQRTGDNQPQHF. Here the CDR3 DNA reads TGTGCCAGTACCCAGAGGACAGGGGATAATCAGCCCCAGCATTTT.

This clone was found a few times. The V and J genes are TRBV5-1 and TRBJ2-1; 8 bases fit TRBD2. J was trimmed by 8 bases and V by 2 bases; bases with no gene match: 9. This CDR3 region has 15 residues. The germline V gene has CDR1 SGHRS and CDR2 YFSETQ. The CDR3 DNA reads TGCGCCAGCAGCTTAGCGGGGGCCCGGTATGATGAGCAGTTCTTC. Protein: CASSLAGARYDEQFF.

The V and J genes are TRBV6-5 and TRBJ1-4; tentative D call: TRBD1 (6 bases). Germline assignment: CDR1 MNHEY and CDR2 SVGAGI. This CDR3 contains 13 residues. The ends were cut back, 8 bases at V and 4 bases at J, with 11 bases in the middle. The CDR3 is CASGGRHNEKLFF. DNA for the CDR3: TGTGCCAGCGGGGGCAGACATAATGAAAAACTGTTTTTT.

The chain uses TRBV10-1 and TRBJ2-7; TRBD2 matches at 8 bases. The V and J ends lost 6 bases and 2 bases, in that order; junction bases with no gene match: 15. The germline gives CDR1 WNHNN, CDR2 SYGVQD (reference sequence). This CDR3 contains 17 residues. The DNA for the CDR3 is TGCGCCAGCAGGAGAGGTCAGTGCGGGGGGCATACCTACGAGCAGTACTTC. Amino acid sequence: CASRRGQCGGHTYEQYF.

The chain has TRBV5-1 and TRBJ1-1; a weak D match, TRBD1 (6 bases). CDR1 is SGHRS and CDR2 is YFSETQ in the germline V gene. The CDR3 has 13 amino acids. Trimming shortened V by 0 bases and J by 8 bases, and 11 bases separated the two germline ends. The DNA for the CDR3 is TGCGCCAGCAGCTTGGGGGCAGGGGTAGAAGCTTTCTTT. Its translation: CASSLGAGVEAFF. The full variable domain, with the rest looked up from reference TRBV5-1 and TRBJ1-1, is KAGVTQTPRYLIKTRGQQVTLSCSPISGHRSVSWYQQTPGQGLQFLFEYFSETQRNKGNFPGRFSGRQFSNSRSEMNVSTLELGDSALYLCASSLGAGVEAFFGQGTRLTVV.

The V gene is TRBV18, the J gene TRBJ2-1; no reliable D call. This CDR3 region has 16 residues. V was trimmed by 3 bases and J by 0 bases, leaving 12 bases between them. The V gene's germline CDR1 is KGHSH and CDR2 LQKENI. DNA for the CDR3: TGTGCCAGCTCACCTATCAGTTTAAGCTCCTACAATGAGCAGTTCTTC. Translating gives CASSPISLSSYNEQFF.

This clone has just one count. The chain couples TRBV7-9 to TRBJ1-2; no clear D. The germline V and J ends were trimmed by 2 bases and 3 bases, with 16 bases remaining between them. Germline CDR1 is SEHNR and CDR2 is FQNEAQ (reference sequence). The CDR3 has 16 amino acids. CDR3 nucleotide sequence: TGTGCCAGCAGCTTAACAGTCGAATTTCATCACTATGGCTACACCTTC. As protein: CASSLTVEFHHYGYTF.

V is TRBV4-1 and J is TRBJ2-7; 7 nucleotides align to TRBD1. The CDR3 spans 14 residues. Germline values: CDR1 MGHRA, CDR2 YSYEKL. V dropped 1 base and J dropped 6; count of bases not matched to a gene: 6. The CDR3: CASSQADRVGEQYF. The CDR3 DNA reads TGCGCCAGCAGCCAAGCAGACAGGGTTGGCGAGCAGTACTTC.

This clone showed up many times. This rearrangement joins TRBV27 to TRBJ2-7, with D uncertain. This CDR3 contains 13 residues. Trimming took 2 bases from V and 6 from J, leaving 11 bases between them. Germline assignment: CDR1 MNHEY and CDR2 SMNVEV (reference sequence). This CDR3 is CASSLVPWAEQYF. The CDR3, as DNA: TGTGCCAGCAGTTTAGTCCCATGGGCCGAGCAGTACTTC.

V gene TRBV28 combines with J gene TRBJ2-5, with 10 nucleotides matching TRBD2. V shed 8 bases and J 2 bases; nucleotides not matched to a gene: 11. Per the germline V gene, CDR1 is MDHEN and CDR2 is SYDVKM. The CDR3 length is 16 residues. The DNA of the CDR3 is TGTGCCAGCGGACCTGCCCTTAGCGGGGGGCAAGAGACCCAGTACTTC. Encoded protein: CASGPALSGGQETQYF. Complete variable domain (other parts from reference TRBV28 and TRBJ2-5): DVKVTQSSRYLVKRTGEKVFLECVQDMDHENMFWYRQDPGLGLRLIYFSYDVKMKEKGDIPEGYSVSREKKERFSLILESASTNQTSMYLCASGPALSGGQETQYFGPGTRLLVL.

The chain couples TRBV20-1 to TRBJ2-7; D not resolved. V dropped 6 bases and J dropped 4 bases, with 10 bases sitting between them. CDR1 DFQATT and CDR2 SNEGSKA come from the germline V gene (reference sequence). This CDR3 comprises 11 residues. DNA for the CDR3: TGCAGTGCCCCGGAGTGGTACGAGCAGTACTTC. This sequence encodes CSAPEWYEQYF.

This sequence joins TRBV28 and TRBJ2-1, with 13 positions matching TRBD2. V dropped 4 bases and J dropped 4; count of bases not matched to a gene: 7. Germline V CDR1 and CDR2: MDHEN, SYDVKM. The CDR3 runs to 17 residues. Here the CDR3 reads CASSSTLTSGGYNEQFF. As DNA, the CDR3 is TGTGCCAGCAGTTCAACCCTGACTAGCGGGGGGTACAATGAGCAGTTCTTC.

The J gene is TRBJ2-6, the V gene TRBV5-1; 10 bases are a match to TRBD1. Germline V gene data show CDR1 as SGHRS and CDR2 as YFSETQ. V lost 0 bases and J lost 1; bases outside the gene matches: 4. The CDR3 runs to 18 residues. The CDR3 protein is CASSLDRQGASGANVLTF. The DNA of the CDR3 is TGCGCCAGCAGCTTGGACAGACAGGGGGCGTCTGGGGCCAACGTCCTGACTTTC.

The chain is built from TRBV7-9 and TRBJ1-5; 8 nucleotides line up with TRBD1. V was clipped by 6 bases and J by 0 bases; unmatched bases: 13. In germline, CDR1 is SEHNR, CDR2 FQNEAQ (reference sequence). This CDR3 has 18 residues. CDR3 loop: CASSGPGQEIYSNQPQHF. DNA for the CDR3: TGTGCCAGCAGTGGCCCGGGACAGGAGATTTATAGCAATCAGCCCCAGCATTTT.

This chain links TRBV6-6 with TRBJ2-7; D is possibly TRBD1 (6 bases). With 4 bases removed from V and 2 bases from J, the gap between germline ends came to 9 bases. CDR1 is MNHNY and CDR2 is SVGAGI in the germline V gene (reference sequence). The CDR3 has 13 residues. CDR3 nucleotides: TGTGCCAGCAGTTCTACAGGGACCTACGAGCAGTACTTC. It translates to CASSSTGTYEQYF.

This clone was recorded a few times. The chain couples TRBV2 to TRBJ1-5; D may be TRBD1 (5 bases). The CDR3 covers 13 residues. Germline V gene sequence: CDR1 SNHLY, CDR2 FYNNEI. V lost 5 bases and J lost 7, with 12 bases in between. The CDR3 protein is CASSRRVYQPQHF. CDR3 nucleotides: TGTGCCAGCAGTCGCAGGGTTTACCAGCCCCAGCATTTT. Full variable domain (remainder filled in from reference TRBV2 and TRBJ1-5): EPEVTQTPSHQVTQMGQEVILRCVPISNHLYFYWYRQILGQKVEFLVSFYNNEISEKSEIFDDQFSVERPDGSNFTLKIRSTKLEDSAMYFCASSRRVYQPQHFGDGTRLSIL.

The chain recombines TRBV29-1 with TRBJ2-3; D might be TRBD2 (6 bases). V gave up 3 bases and J gave up 3 bases, with 19 bases separating them. There are 16 residues in the CDR3. Germline CDR1 is SQVTM and CDR2 is ANQGSEA. The CDR3 sequence: CSVDFVSSGLTDTQYF. CDR3 nucleotide sequence: TGCAGCGTTGATTTCGTGAGCAGCGGGTTAACAGATACGCAGTATTTT.

This chain links TRBV12-5 with TRBJ2-1; D gene uncertain. Per the germline V gene, CDR1 is LGHNT and CDR2 is FRNRAP. The CDR3 runs 12 residues. Trimming stripped 3 bases from V and 6 bases from J, with 6 bases between. CDR3 region: CASGFSLNEQFF. CDR3 nucleotide sequence: TGTGCTAGTGGTTTTTCTCTCAATGAGCAGTTCTTC.

This clone was observed a single time. This chain joins TRBV7-4 and TRBJ1-5, with 11 nucleotides matching TRBD1. The CDR3 is made up of 19 amino acids. The junction had 9 bases not matched to a gene; V was cut back by 0 bases and J by 2 bases. Per the germline V gene, CDR1 is SGHVT and CDR2 is SQSDAQ. CDR3 protein: CASSLAGQGAYGGNQPQHF. In nucleotides, the CDR3 is TGTGCCAGCAGCTTAGCTGGACAGGGGGCTTATGGGGGCAATCAGCCCCAGCATTTT.

This chain joins TRBV28 and TRBJ2-1; the D is unclear. The CDR3 contains 13 residues. CDR1 and CDR2 from the germline V gene are MDHEN and SYDVKM. Trimming took 6 bases from V and 5 from J, leaving 11 bases between them. CDR3 in amino acids: CASRPQIDNEQFF. The CDR3 DNA is TGTGCCAGCAGGCCACAGATCGACAATGAGCAGTTCTTC.

The chain has TRBV28 and TRBJ1-2; tentatively, D is TRBD1 (6 bases). Per the germline V gene, CDR1 is MDHEN and CDR2 is SYDVKM. Trimming removed 2 bases from V and 7 bases from J, with 14 bases in between. The CDR3 is 14 residues long. CDR3 sequence reads: CASSLVGGEGGYTF. The CDR3 DNA reads TGTGCCAGCAGTTTAGTTGGGGGCGAGGGTGGCTACACCTTC.

V and J are TRBV6-5 and TRBJ1-2, with D perhaps matching TRBD1 (6 bases). The CDR3 has 14 amino acids. The ends were cut back, 3 bases at V and 7 bases at J, with 15 bases in the middle. Germline V gene sequence: CDR1 MNHEY, CDR2 SVGAGI. The CDR3 nucleotides are TGTGCCAGCAGTTATGAGGGGGGGGCGCCTGGCTACACCTTC. It codes for CASSYEGGAPGYTF.

CDR3 bases: TGTGCCAGCAGCTCGCAGGGGGCGGACTATGGCTACACCTTC. Translation gives CASSSQGADYGYTF. The genes are TRBV7-3 and TRBJ1-2, with 8 nucleotides matching TRBD1. CDR1 is SGHTA and CDR2 is FQGTGA in the germline V gene. This CDR3 comprises 14 residues. V shed 4 bases and J 3 bases; nucleotides not matched to a gene: 4. The full variable domain, with the rest looked up from reference TRBV7-3 and TRBJ1-2, is GAGVSQTPSNKVTEKGKYVELRCDPISGHTALYWYRQSLGQGPEFLIYFQGTGAADDSGLPNDRFFAVRPEGSVSTLKIQRTERGDSAVYLCASSSQGADYGYTFGSGTRLTVV.